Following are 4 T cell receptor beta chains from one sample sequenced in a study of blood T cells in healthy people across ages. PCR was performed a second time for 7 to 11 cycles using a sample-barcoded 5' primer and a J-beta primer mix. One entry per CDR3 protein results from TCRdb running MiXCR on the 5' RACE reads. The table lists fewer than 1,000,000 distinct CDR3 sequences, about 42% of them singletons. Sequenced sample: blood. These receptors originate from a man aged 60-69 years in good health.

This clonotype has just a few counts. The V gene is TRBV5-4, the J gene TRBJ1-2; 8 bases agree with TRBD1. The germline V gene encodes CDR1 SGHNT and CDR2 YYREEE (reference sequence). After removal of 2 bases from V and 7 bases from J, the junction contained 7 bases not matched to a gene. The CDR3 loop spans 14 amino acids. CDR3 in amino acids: CASSLWTGRSGYTF. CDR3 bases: TGTGCCAGCAGCTTATGGACAGGGCGAAGTGGCTACACCTTC. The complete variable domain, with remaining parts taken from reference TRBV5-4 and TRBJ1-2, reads ETGVTQSPTHLIKTRGQQVTLRCSSQSGHNTVSWYQQALGQGPQFIFQYYREEENGRGNFPPRFSGLQFPNYSSELNVNALELDDSALYLCASSLWTGRSGYTFGSGTRLTVV.

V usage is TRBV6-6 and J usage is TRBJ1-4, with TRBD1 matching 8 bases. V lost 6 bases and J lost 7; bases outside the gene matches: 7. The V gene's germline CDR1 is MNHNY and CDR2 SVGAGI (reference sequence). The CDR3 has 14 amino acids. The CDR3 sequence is CASRLDRGGEKLFF. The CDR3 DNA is TGTGCCAGCAGGCTTGACAGGGGAGGTGAAAAACTGTTTTTT.

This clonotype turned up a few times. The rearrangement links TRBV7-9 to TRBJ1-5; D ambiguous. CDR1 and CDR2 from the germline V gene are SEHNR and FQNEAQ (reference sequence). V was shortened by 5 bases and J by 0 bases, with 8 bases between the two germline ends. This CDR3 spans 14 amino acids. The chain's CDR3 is CASSDDFSNQPQHF. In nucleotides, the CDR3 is TGTGCCAGCAGCGACGACTTTAGCAATCAGCCCCAGCATTTT.

In DNA form, the CDR3 reads TGCGCCAGCAGCCATTACCGGGACTGGATCTCTGGGGCCAACGTCCTGACTTTC. Its translation: CASSHYRDWISGANVLTF. The V and J genes are TRBV4-3 and TRBJ2-6; possible D gene TRBD2, 6 bases. Per germline, CDR1 LGHNA and CDR2 YSLEER. V lost 3 bases to trimming and J lost 0 bases, with 15 bases between them. The CDR3 runs to 18 residues.